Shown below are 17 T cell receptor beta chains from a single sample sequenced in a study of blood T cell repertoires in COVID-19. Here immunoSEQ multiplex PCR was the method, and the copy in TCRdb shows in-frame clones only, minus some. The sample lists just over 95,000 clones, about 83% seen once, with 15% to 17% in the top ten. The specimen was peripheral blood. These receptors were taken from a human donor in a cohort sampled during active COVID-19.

The CDR3 here is CASGLVRSAGGVTDTQYF. The CDR3 bases are TGTGCTAGTGGTTTGGTACGATCTGCGGGGGGGGTCACAGATACGCAGTATTTT. The J gene is TRBJ2-3, the V gene TRBV12-5, with 9 bases aligning to TRBD2. The germline V gene encodes CDR1 LGHNT and CDR2 FRNRAP. Unmatched junction bases numbered 9, after V lost 0 bases and J lost 2 bases. The CDR3 extends over 18 amino acids.

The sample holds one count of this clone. The DNA of the CDR3 is TGTGCCAGCAGCTTTGGGGAAAACAGGGATGCTGACTATGGCTACACCTTC. Translation gives CASSFGENRDADYGYTF. The chain combines TRBV5-4 with TRBJ1-2, with TRBD1 as a possible D gene (6 bases). V was trimmed by 2 bases and J by 3 bases, leaving 20 bases between them. The CDR3 spans 17 residues. Germline V gene lookup returns CDR1 SGHNT and CDR2 YYREEE (reference sequence).

The CDR3 protein is CASRDRVNNEQFF. CDR3 sequence (DNA): TGTGCCAGCAGGGACAGGGTTAACAATGAGCAGTTCTTC. The V and J genes are TRBV3-1 (or the pseudogene TRBV3-2) and TRBJ2-1; 8 bases align to TRBD1. CDR1 and CDR2 from the germline V gene are LGHDT and YNNKEL (reference sequence). J lost 5 bases, V lost 6 bases, and 3 bases had no gene match. The CDR3 runs to 13 residues.

The CDR3 sequence: CASRTAQRGAYEQYF. The CDR3 nucleotides read TGTGCCAGTAGGACGGCCCAGCGGGGGGCCTACGAGCAGTACTTC. The gene calls are TRBV19 and TRBJ2-7, with TRBD2 identical over 9 bases. CDR3 size: 15 residues. CDR1 and CDR2 from the germline V gene are LNHDA and SQIVND (reference sequence). V lost 6 bases to trimming and J lost 2 bases; unmatched junction nucleotides: 8.

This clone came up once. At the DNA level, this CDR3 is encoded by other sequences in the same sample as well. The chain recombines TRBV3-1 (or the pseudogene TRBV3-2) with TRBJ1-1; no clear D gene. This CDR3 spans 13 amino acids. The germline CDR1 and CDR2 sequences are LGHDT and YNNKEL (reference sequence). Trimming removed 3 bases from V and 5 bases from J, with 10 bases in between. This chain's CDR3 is CASSQVVNTEAFF. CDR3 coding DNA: TGTGCCAGCAGCCAGGTAGTAAATACTGAAGCTTTCTTT.

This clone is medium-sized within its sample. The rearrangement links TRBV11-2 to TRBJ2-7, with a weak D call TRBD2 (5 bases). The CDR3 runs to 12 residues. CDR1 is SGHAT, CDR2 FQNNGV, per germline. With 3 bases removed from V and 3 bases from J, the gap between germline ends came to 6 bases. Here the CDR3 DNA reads TGTGCCAGCAGCTTGGGAGTCTACGAGCAGTACTTC. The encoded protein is CASSLGVYEQYF.

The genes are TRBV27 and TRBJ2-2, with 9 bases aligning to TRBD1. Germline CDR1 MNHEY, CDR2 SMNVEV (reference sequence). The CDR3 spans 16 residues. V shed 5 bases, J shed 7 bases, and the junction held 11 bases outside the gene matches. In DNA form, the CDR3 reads TGTGCCAGCAGTCCTCGGGACAGGGCGTTGGACGGGGAGCTGTTTTTT. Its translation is CASSPRDRALDGELFF.

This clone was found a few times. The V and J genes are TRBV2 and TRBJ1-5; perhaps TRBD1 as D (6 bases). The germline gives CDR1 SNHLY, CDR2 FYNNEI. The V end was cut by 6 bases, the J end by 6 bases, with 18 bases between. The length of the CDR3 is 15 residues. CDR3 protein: CASSPGGASGQPQHF. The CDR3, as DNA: TGTGCCAGCAGCCCTGGGGGGGCCAGTGGTCAGCCCCAGCATTTT.

The CDR3 loop is CASRAQETQYF. The CDR3 DNA follows: TGTGCCAGCAGGGCCCAAGAGACCCAGTACTTC. The chain is built from TRBV28 and TRBJ2-5; D remains unclear. Germline CDR1 is MDHEN and CDR2 is SYDVKM. The length of the CDR3 is 11 residues. V gave up 6 bases and J gave up 1 base, with 3 bases separating them.

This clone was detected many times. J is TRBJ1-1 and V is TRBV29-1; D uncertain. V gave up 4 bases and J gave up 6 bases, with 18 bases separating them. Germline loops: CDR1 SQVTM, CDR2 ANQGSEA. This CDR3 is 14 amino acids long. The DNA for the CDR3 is TGCAGCGTTGCTGAAGCGGAAGAGACCCCTGAAGCTTTCTTT. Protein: CSVAEAEETPEAFF.

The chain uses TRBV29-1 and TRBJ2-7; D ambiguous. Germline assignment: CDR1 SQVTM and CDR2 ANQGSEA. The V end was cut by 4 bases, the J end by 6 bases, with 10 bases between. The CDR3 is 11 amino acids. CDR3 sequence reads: CSVGQRGEQYF. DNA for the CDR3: TGCAGCGTTGGACAACGTGGCGAGCAGTACTTC.

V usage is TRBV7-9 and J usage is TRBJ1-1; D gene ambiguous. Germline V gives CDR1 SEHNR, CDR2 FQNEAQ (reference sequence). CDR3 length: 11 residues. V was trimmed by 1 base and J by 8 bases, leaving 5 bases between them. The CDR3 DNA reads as TGTGCCAGCAGCTTAGGCGAGGAAGCTTTCTTT. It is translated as CASSLGEEAFF.

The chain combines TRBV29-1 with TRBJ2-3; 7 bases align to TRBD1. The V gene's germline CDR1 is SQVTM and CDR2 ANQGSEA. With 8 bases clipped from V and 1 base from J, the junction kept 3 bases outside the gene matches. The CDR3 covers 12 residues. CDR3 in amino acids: CSLGTGTDTQYF. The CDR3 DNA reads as TGCAGCTTGGGGACAGGCACAGATACGCAGTATTTT.

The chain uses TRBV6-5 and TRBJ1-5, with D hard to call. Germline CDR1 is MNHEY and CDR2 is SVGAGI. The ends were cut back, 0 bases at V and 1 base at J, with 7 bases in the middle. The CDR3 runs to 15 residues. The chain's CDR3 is CASSYSWQSNQPQHF. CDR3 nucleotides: TGTGCCAGCAGTTACTCTTGGCAGAGCAATCAGCCCCAGCATTTT.

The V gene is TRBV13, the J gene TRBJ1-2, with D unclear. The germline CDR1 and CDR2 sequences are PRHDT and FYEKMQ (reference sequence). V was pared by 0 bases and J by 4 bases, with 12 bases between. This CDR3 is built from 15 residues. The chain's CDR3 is CASSLGGFDTYGYTF. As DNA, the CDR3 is TGTGCCAGCAGCTTAGGCGGTTTTGACACCTATGGCTACACCTTC.

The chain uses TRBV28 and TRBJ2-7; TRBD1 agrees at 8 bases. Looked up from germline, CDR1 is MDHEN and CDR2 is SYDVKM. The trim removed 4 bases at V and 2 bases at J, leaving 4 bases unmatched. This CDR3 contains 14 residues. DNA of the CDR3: TGTGCCAGCAGTTCGGGGGACAGGCCCTACGAGCAGTACTTC. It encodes CASSSGDRPYEQYF.

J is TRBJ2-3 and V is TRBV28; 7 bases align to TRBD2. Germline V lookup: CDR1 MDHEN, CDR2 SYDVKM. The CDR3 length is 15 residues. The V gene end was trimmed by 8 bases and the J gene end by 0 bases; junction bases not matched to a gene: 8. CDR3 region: CASLDWRESTDTQYF. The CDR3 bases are TGTGCCAGCCTTGACTGGCGGGAGAGCACAGATACGCAGTATTTT.